Listed below are T cell receptor beta chains from one sample, sequenced in a study of cytomegalovirus exposure and HLA in healthy donors. Assay used: immunoSEQ multiplex PCR; TCRdb lists only in-frame clones, some missing. The table lists about 120,000 clones, approximately 78% of them singletons. The sequenced sample consisted of PBMCs. These receptors were obtained from a woman aged 25 to 39 in good health and CMV-seropositive. The CDR3 runs from the conserved cysteine through the conserved F or W.

j_gene	len	v_gene	CDR3aa
TRBJ2-2	16	TRBV4-3	CASSPRGLANTGELFF
TRBJ2-3	15	TRBV7-9	CASSVGLAGTQTQYF
TRBJ1-2	15	TRBV6-5	CASSYGTGKNYGYTF
TRBJ1-1	13	TRBV4-3	CASSLERGTEAFF
TRBJ1-4	20	TRBV4-1	CASSRKPGGTDTTTNEKLFF
TRBJ2-1	16	TRBV5-1	CASSLSTSGGYNEQFF
TRBJ2-2	16	TRBV10-1	CASSEEGDRVTGELFF
TRBJ2-5	16	TRBV7-9	CASSPQTSGRGETQYF
TRBJ2-3	16	TRBV7-3	CASSPGAGGSTDTQYF
TRBJ2-5	14	TRBV7-6	CASRKQGNQETQYF
TRBJ1-3	14	TRBV27	CASIGDRGGNTIYF
TRBJ2-1	14	TRBV7-9	CASTKALGVDEQFF
TRBJ1-1	13	TRBV12-5	CAYEDNFNTEAFF
TRBJ2-5	15	TRBV2	CASTGTSGGGETQYF
TRBJ2-5	18	TRBV4-1	CASSQDRFGRGMGETQYF
TRBJ2-2	14	TRBV6-5	CATGAGGNAGELFF
TRBJ2-5	14	TRBV5-6	CASSSYWGGKTQYF
TRBJ2-7	16	TRBV5-1	CASSPLGTGNVHEQYF
TRBJ2-1	14	TRBV14	CASSRDLYNNEQFF
TRBJ2-3	16	TRBV6-1	CASSERGGVSTDTQYF
TRBJ1-1	12	TRBV28	CASSPRQGTAFF
TRBJ2-3	14	TRBV14	CASSHPFGEDTQYF
TRBJ2-7	17	TRBV4-3	CASSPSLEDLSSYEQYF
TRBJ2-3	14	TRBV5-5	CASSFSGWENTQYF
TRBJ2-2	13	TRBV6-5	CASRNDGTGELFF
TRBJ2-7	13	TRBV7-3	CASSPYRGHEQYF
TRBJ1-2	14	TRBV15	CATSRQTSNYGYTF
TRBJ1-4	14	TRBV5-4	CASSRQGYNEKLFF
TRBJ2-5	16	TRBV7-6	CASSLKRERVGETQYF
TRBJ1-1	15	TRBV4-2	CASSQWGQGSTEAFF